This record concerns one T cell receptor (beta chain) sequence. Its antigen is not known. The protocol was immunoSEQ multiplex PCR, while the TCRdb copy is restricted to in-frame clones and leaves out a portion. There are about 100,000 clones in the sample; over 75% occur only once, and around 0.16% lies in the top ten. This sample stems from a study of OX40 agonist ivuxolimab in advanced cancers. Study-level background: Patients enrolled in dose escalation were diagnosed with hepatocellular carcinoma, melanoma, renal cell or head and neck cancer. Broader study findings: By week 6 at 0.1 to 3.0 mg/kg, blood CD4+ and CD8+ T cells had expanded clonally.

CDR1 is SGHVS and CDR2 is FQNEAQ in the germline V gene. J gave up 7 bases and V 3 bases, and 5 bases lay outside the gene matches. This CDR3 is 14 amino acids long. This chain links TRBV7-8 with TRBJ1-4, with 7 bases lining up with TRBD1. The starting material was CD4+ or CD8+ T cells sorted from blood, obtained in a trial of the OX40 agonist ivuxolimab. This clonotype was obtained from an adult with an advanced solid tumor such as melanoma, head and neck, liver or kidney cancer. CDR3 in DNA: TGTGCCAGCAGCTTCAGGGGGGGAGGTGAAAAACTGTTTTTT. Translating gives CASSFRGGGEKLFF.